These 7 T cell receptor beta chains were all obtained from the same sample, sequenced in a study of molecular identifiers for immune sequencing clone quantification. One entry per CDR3 protein, called by TCRdb with MiXCR from the PCR reads. The repertoire has roughly 300,000 distinct CDR3 sequences, under 25% of them found once; the top ten carry around 0.7%. The material sequenced was naive CD8+ T cells from blood, with Jurkat cell RNA spiked in. Subset meaning: FACS-sorted CD8+CD4-CCR7+CD45RA+ naive T cells. These receptors all come from a human donor in good health. Some libraries in this study had Jurkat cell RNA spiked in.

Many counts were recorded for this clonotype. The V call is TRBV12-3 or TRBV12-4, the J call TRBJ1-5; 9 nucleotides agree with TRBD1. There are 15 residues in the CDR3. V was pared by 5 bases and J by 7 bases, with 9 bases of the junction left unmatched. This chain's CDR3 is CASSASGTGMQPQHF. CDR3 nucleotide sequence: TGTGCCAGCAGTGCCTCCGGGACAGGGATGCAGCCCCAGCATTTT.

CDR3 residues: CASSAYDQPQHF. DNA for the CDR3: TGTGCCAGCAGCGCTTACGATCAGCCCCAGCATTTT. V and J are TRBV14 and TRBJ1-5; D unclear. CDR3 size: 12 residues. Germline V gene lookup returns CDR1 SGHDN and CDR2 FVKESK. V gave up 5 bases and J gave up 5 bases, with 7 bases separating them.

The CDR3 DNA reads TGTGCCAGCAGCGCGCCAACAGGGGTAGCCAAAAACATTCAGTACTTC. It codes for CASSAPTGVAKNIQYF. The chain joins TRBV7-9 to TRBJ2-4; TRBD1 matches 7 bases. With 5 bases clipped from V and 0 bases from J, the junction kept 7 bases outside the gene matches. Germline assignment: CDR1 SEHNR and CDR2 FQNEAQ (reference sequence). The CDR3 has 16 amino acids.

About this clonotype itself: A much larger clone sits a single nucleotide away, making a read error possible. As the CDR3 is not closed by the conserved phenylalanine or tryptophan, this likely results from a read error. The J gene is TRBJ1-4, the V gene TRBV28, with a weak D call TRBD1 (6 bases). CDR1 MDHEN and CDR2 SYDVKM come from the germline V gene. V was clipped by 4 bases and J by 7 bases, with 13 bases between them. The length of the CDR3 is 14 residues. CDR3 amino acids: CASSWTEGGEKLFI. The CDR3, as DNA: TGTGCCAGCAGTTGGACAGAGGGGGGTGAAAAACTGTTTATT.

This clonotype was seen more than once but under ten times. CDR3 DNA: TGCGCCAGCAGCCATATAGGACAAAAAAACACAGATACGCAGTATTTT. Amino acid sequence: CASSHIGQKNTDTQYF. This rearrangement joins TRBV4-1 to TRBJ2-3; a weak D match, TRBD1 (5 bases). V gave up 3 bases and J gave up 2 bases, with 15 bases separating them. The CDR3 runs to 16 residues. The V gene's germline CDR1 is MGHRA and CDR2 YSYEKL.

This clonotype came up many times. The chain recombines TRBV7-9 with TRBJ1-1, with D possibly TRBD1 on 5 matching bases. This CDR3 is 16 amino acids long. Germline V gene sequence: CDR1 SEHNR, CDR2 FQNEAQ (reference sequence). V lost 1 base, J lost 3 bases, and 15 bases lay in between. CDR3 residues: CASSLEDTPLDTEAFF. The CDR3 DNA reads as TGTGCCAGCAGCTTAGAGGACACCCCACTAGACACTGAAGCTTTCTTT.

This clonotype was picked up a small number of times. In DNA, the CDR3 is TGTGCCAGCAGCCAAGAAATCCTGTATACGCAGTATTTT. This translates into CASSQEILYTQYF. The chain has TRBV4-2 and TRBJ2-3; D not certain. Germline assignment: CDR1 LGHNA and CDR2 YNFKEQ. The CDR3 is 13 amino acids. V lost 0 bases and J 7 bases, leaving 8 bases between the germline ends.